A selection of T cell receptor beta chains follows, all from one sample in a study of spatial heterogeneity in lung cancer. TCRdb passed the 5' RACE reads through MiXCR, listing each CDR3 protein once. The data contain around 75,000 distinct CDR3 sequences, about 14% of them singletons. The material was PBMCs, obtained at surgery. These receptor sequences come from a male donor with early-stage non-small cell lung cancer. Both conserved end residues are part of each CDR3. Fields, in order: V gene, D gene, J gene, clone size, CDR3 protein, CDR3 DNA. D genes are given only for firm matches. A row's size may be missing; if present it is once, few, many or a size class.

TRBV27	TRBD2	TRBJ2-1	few	CASSFTVAGSNEQFF	TGTGCCAGCAGTTTTACCGTAGCGGGAAGCAATGAGCAGTTCTTC
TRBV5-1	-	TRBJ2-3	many	CASSPGSGLWNTQYF	TGCGCCAGCAGCCCCGGGTCCGGTCTATGGAATACGCAGTATTTT
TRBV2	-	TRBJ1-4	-	CASSVTRDRSLWKLFF	TGTGCCAGCAGTGTTACCCGGGACCGCAGTCTTTGGAAACTGTTTTTT
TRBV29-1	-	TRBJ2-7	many	CSVHGPGYEQYF	TGCAGCGTTCATGGACCGGGCTACGAGCAGTACTTC
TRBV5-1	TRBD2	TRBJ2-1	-	CASSFPREGLNNEQFF	TGCGCCAGCAGCTTTCCTCGGGAGGGCCTAAACAATGAGCAGTTCTTC
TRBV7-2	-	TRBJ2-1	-	CASSFTGTYNEQFF	TGTGCCAGCAGCTTTACCGGGACCTACAATGAGCAGTTCTTC
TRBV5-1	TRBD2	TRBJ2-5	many	CASSLGLAGETQYF	TGCGCCAGCAGCTTGGGACTAGCGGGAGAGACCCAGTACTTC
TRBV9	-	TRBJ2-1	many	CASSAGSYNEQFF	TGTGCCAGCTCGGCAGGTTCCTACAATGAGCAGTTCTTC
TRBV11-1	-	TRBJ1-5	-	CASSSLPQHF	TGTGCCAGCAGTTCCCTACCCCAGCATTTT
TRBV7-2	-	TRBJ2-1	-	CAADTGSVYNEQFF	TGTGCCGCAGATACAGGGTCCGTCTACAATGAGCAGTTCTTC
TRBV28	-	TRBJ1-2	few	CASSFPQAGGYTF	TGTGCCAGCAGTTTCCCCCAGGCGGGGGGCTACACCTTC
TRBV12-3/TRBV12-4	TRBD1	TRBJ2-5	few	CASSSRDRGETQYF	TGTGCCAGCAGTTCCCGGGACAGGGGAGAGACCCAGTACTTC
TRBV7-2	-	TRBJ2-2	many	CASSLIAANTGELFF	TGTGCCAGCAGCTTAATAGCGGCGAACACCGGGGAGCTGTTTTTT
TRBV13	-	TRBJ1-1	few	CASLNSNTEAFF	TGTGCCAGCCTAAACTCGAACACTGAAGCTTTCTTT
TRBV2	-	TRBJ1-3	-	CASRPQGPGNTIYF	TGTGCCAGCAGGCCCCAGGGGCCAGGAAACACCATATATTTT
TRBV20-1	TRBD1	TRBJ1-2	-	CSAVRDSLLYGYTF	TGCAGTGCTGTCCGGGACAGCTTGCTCTATGGCTACACCTTC
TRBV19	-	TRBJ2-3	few	CASSYFGDTQYF	TGTGCCAGTAGTTACTTCGGGGATACGCAGTATTTT
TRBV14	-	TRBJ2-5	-	CASSQERYQETQYF	TGTGCCAGCAGCCAAGAGCGCTACCAAGAGACCCAGTACTTC
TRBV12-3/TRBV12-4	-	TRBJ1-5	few	CASSFGADQPQHF	TGTGCCAGCAGTTTTGGGGCGGATCAGCCCCAGCATTTT
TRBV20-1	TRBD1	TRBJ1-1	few	CSARGDRGRPEAFF	TGCAGTGCTAGGGGGGACAGGGGGCGACCTGAAGCTTTCTTT
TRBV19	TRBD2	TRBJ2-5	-	CASSISSGRETQYF	TGTGCCAGTAGTATATCTAGCGGGCGGGAGACCCAGTACTTC
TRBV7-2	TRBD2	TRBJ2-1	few	CASSLPWTSLVFFF	TGTGCCAGCAGCTTACCGTGGACTAGCTTAGTATTTTTCTTC
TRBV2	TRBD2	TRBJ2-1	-	CASKVGTSNNEQFF	TGTGCCAGCAAAGTAGGGACTAGCAACAATGAGCAGTTCTTC
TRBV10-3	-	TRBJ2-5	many	CAISESRRQETQYF	TGTGCCATCAGTGAGTCACGCAGACAAGAGACCCAGTACTTC
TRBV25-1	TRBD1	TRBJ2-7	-	CASSGTGVYEQYF	TGTGCCAGCTCGGGGACAGGGGTCTACGAGCAGTACTTC
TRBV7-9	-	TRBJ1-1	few	CASSLTELNTEAFF	TGTGCCAGCAGCTTAACAGAATTGAACACTGAAGCTTTCTTT
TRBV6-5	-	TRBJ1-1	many	CASRGATSNTEAFF	TGTGCTAGCCGGGGGGCCACCTCCAACACTGAAGCTTTCTTT
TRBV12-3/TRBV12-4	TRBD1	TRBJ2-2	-	CASSPNLGQAGELFF	TGTGCCAGCAGTCCCAACCTCGGACAGGCCGGGGAGCTGTTTTTT
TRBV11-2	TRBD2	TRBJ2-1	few	CASSSRSSGSPFF	TGTGCCAGCAGCTCAAGGTCTAGCGGGAGTCCGTTCTTC
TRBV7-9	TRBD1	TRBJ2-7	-	CASSLPGQEYEQYF	TGTGCCAGCAGTCTTCCGGGACAGGAGTACGAGCAGTACTTC
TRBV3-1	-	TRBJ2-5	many	CASSQESRGQETQYF	TGTGCCAGCAGCCAAGAATCTAGAGGCCAAGAGACCCAGTACTTC
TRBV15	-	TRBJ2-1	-	CATSIRDSGMQFF	TGTGCCACCAGCATCCGGGACTCCGGAATGCAGTTCTTC
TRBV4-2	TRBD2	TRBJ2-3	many	CASSQDSGADTQYF	TGTGCCAGCAGCCAAGATAGCGGGGCAGATACGCAGTATTTT
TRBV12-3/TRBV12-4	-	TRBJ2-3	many	CASSLASSSTDTQYF	TGTGCCAGCAGTCTAGCATCTTCTAGCACAGATACGCAGTATTTT
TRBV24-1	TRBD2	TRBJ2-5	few	CATSDMTSGQETQYF	TGTGCCACCAGTGATATGACTAGCGGCCAAGAGACCCAGTACTTC
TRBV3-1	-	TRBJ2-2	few	CASSPVTMSRELFF	TGTGCCAGCAGCCCGGTAACGATGTCCCGGGAGCTGTTTTTT
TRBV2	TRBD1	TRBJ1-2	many	CASSQGGTDGYTF	TGTGCCAGCAGTCAAGGCGGGACAGACGGCTACACCTTC
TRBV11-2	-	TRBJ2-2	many	CASSLRPGTGELFF	TGTGCCAGCAGCTTACGTCCGGGAACCGGGGAGCTGTTTTTT
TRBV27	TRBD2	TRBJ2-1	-	CASTPSAGEEGNEQFF	TGTGCCAGCACCCCATCAGCGGGAGAAGAGGGCAATGAGCAGTTCTTC
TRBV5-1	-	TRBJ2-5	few	CASRPQGRGETQYF	TGCGCCAGCAGGCCCCAGGGGCGAGGGGAGACCCAGTACTTC
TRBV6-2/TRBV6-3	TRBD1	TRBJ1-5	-	CASRGTGASNQPQHF	TGTGCCAGCAGAGGGACAGGGGCTAGCAATCAGCCCCAGCATTTT
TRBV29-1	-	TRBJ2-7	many	CSVENSLDGEQYF	TGCAGCGTTGAAAATTCATTGGACGGCGAGCAGTACTTC
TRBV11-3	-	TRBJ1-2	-	CASSLDRGQGGGYTF	TGTGCCAGCAGCTTAGATCGCGGTCAGGGCGGCGGCTACACCTTC
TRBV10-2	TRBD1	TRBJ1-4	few	CASSESWDRDEKLFF	TGCGCCAGCAGTGAGTCGTGGGACAGGGATGAAAAACTGTTTTTT
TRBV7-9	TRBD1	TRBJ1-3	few	CASSQPRAGQRISGNTIYF	TGTGCCAGCAGCCAACCCCGGGCGGGACAGCGGATCTCTGGAAACACCATATATTTT
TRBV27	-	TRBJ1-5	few	CVSKQSSNQPQHF	TGTGTCAGCAAACAGAGTAGCAATCAGCCCCAGCATTTT
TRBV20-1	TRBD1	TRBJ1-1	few	CSARQGVRAEAFF	TGCAGTGCCCGACAGGGTGTAAGGGCTGAAGCTTTCTTT
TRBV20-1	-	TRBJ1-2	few	CSASYSFYGYTF	TGCAGTGCTAGTTATTCCTTCTATGGCTACACCTTC
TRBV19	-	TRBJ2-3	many	CASSGATDTQYF	TGTGCCAGTAGCGGGGCCACAGATACGCAGTATTTT
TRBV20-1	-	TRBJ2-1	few	CSATERQVWGRDEQFF	TGCAGTGCTACAGAAAGGCAAGTGTGGGGTCGGGATGAGCAGTTCTTC
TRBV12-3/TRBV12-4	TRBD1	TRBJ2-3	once	CASRRTGATDTQYF	TGTGCCAGCAGGAGGACAGGGGCCACAGATACGCAGTATTTT
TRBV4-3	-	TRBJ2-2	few	CASSRVPVQQNTGELFF	TGCGCCAGCAGCAGGGTCCCGGTACAGCAGAACACCGGGGAGCTGTTTTTT
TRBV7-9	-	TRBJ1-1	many	CASSLGPLGITEAFF	TGTGCCAGCAGCTTAGGGCCGCTGGGGATAACTGAAGCTTTCTTT
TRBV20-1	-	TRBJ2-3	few	CSARDLLTDTQYF	TGCAGTGCCAGGGACTTACTCACAGATACGCAGTATTTT
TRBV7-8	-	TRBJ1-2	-	CASSLGHSNYGYTF	TGTGCCAGCAGCTTAGGACACTCAAACTATGGCTACACCTTC